Only a few counts were recorded for the clone carrying this T cell receptor beta chain. Its antigen is not identified. Patients with alopecia areata provided lesional scalp punch biopsies as well as peripheral blood. This sample is drawn from a study of CD8+ T cells in alopecia areata. Study at large: Treatment comprised oral tofacitinib, 5 to 10 mg twice daily, in treated patients.

Extraction of RNA preceded its reverse transcription into cDNA, which served as the sequencing template. The table came from immunoSEQ multiplex PCR; TCRdb's copy has only in-frame clones and leaves some out. The table lists about 70,000 clones, roughly 44% of them singletons. The study's findings and limits: Normal scalp had lower clonality than lesional scalp, with alopecia totalis/universalis lesions showing this most strongly. When scalp samples are sequenced, resident alphabeta T cells of normal skin are also captured.

This CDR3 region has 14 residues. CDR1 and CDR2 (germline): SEHNR, FQNEAQ (reference sequence). V was clipped by 3 bases and J by 4 bases, with 12 bases between them. This sequence joins TRBV7-9 and TRBJ2-5; D might be TRBD2 (6 bases). The specimen was CD8+ T cells sorted from blood, collected at week 0. The clonotype comes from a human donor with alopecia areata. CDR3 loop: CASSFAGNTETQYF. CDR3 in DNA: TGTGCCAGCAGCTTCGCGGGAAACACAGAGACCCAGTACTTC.